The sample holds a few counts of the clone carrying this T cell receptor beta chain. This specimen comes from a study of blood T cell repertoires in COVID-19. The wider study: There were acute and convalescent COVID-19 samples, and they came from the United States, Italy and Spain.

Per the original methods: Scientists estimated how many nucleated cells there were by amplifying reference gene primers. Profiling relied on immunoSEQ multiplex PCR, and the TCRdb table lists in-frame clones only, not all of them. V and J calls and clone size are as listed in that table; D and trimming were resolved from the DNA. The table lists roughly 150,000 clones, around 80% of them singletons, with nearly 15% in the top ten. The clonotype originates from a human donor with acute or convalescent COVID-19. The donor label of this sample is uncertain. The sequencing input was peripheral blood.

The DNA of the CDR3 is TGTGCCTCAGCCGGGGGGGCGGCCGCCGGTCAGCCCCAGCATTTT. It encodes CASAGGAAAGQPQHF. The chain is built from TRBV19 and TRBJ1-5; tentatively, D is TRBD1 (6 bases). With 11 bases removed from V and 6 bases from J, the gap between germline ends came to 23 bases. The germline V gene has CDR1 LNHDA and CDR2 SQIVND (reference sequence). This CDR3 is 15 amino acids long. Combining the CDR3 with reference TRBV19 and TRBJ1-5 gives the whole variable domain DGGITQSPKYLFRKEGQNVTLSCEQNLNHDAMYWYRQDPGQGLRLIYYSQIVNDFQKGDIAEGYSVSREKKESFPLTVTSAQKNPTAFYLCASAGGAAAGQPQHFGDGTRLSIL.